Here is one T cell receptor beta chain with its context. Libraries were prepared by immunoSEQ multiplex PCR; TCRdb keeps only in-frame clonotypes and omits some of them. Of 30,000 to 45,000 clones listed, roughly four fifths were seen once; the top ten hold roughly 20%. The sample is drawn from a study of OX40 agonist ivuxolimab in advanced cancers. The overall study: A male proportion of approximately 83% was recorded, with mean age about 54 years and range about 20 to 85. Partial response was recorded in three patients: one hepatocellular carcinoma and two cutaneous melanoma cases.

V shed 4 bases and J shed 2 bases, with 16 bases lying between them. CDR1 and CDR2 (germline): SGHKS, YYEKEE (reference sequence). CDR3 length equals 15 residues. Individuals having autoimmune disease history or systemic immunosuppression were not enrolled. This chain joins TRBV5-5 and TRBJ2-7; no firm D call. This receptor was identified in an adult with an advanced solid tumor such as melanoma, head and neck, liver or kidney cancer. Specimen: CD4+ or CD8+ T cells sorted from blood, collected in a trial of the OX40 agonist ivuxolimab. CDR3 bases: TGTGCCAGCAGCCCATCGAGAGTCAAGACCTACGAGCAGTACTTC. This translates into CASSPSRVKTYEQYF.